This T cell receptor (beta chain) was observed in a study of CD8 T cells in Susac syndrome. The RNA input was about 0.5 to 1 ug, and it was reverse transcribed with random hexamers. The method of amplification for TCR beta CDR3 was immunoSEQ multiplex PCR, covering 54 Vbeta and 13 Jbeta. TCRdb re-called the immunoSEQ multiplex PCR reads through MiXCR, storing one row per CDR3 protein. The sample comprises under 150,000 distinct CDR3 sequences, roughly 76% of which are singletons, and more than 0.5% rests with the top ten. CDR3 size: 13 residues. The germline V gene has CDR1 SNHLY and CDR2 FYNNEI. Unmatched junction bases numbered 10, after V lost 9 bases and J lost 5 bases. CD8+ and CD4+ T cells from blood underwent TCR beta sequencing, which was carried out in a high-throughput format. Both CD4+ and CD8+ T cells were negatively isolated, and TEMRA cells underwent FACS enrichment.

Sequenced: CD8+ T cells from PBMCs. The chain recombines TRBV2 with TRBJ2-7; 7 bases are shared with TRBD1. The receptor comes from a human donor with multiple sclerosis. The CDR3, as DNA: TGTGCCAGAGCCGACAGGGTTTCCAACGAGCAGTACTTC. This gives the protein CARADRVSNEQYF.